A single sample gave rise to the 7 T cell receptor beta chains below, sequenced in a study of OX40 agonist ivuxolimab in advanced cancers. Profiled with immunoSEQ multiplex PCR; TCRdb holds only in-frame clones, not every one. The sample includes approximately 53,000 clones, about 93% of them seen just once. Specimen: CD4+ or CD8+ T cells sorted from blood, collected in a trial of the OX40 agonist ivuxolimab. The receptor set was obtained from an adult with an advanced solid tumor such as melanoma, head and neck, liver or kidney cancer.

The chain has TRBV19 and TRBJ1-1; no reliable D call. V lost 6 bases to trimming and J lost 0 bases, with 14 bases between them. Germline CDR1 and CDR2: LNHDA and SQIVND (reference sequence). The CDR3 spans 15 residues. CDR3 sequence: CASSHPRTVNTEAFF. CDR3 coding DNA: TGTGCCAGTAGCCACCCAAGGACGGTGAACACTGAAGCTTTCTTT.

In its sample, this clone was seen once. Within the sample, other DNA sequences also encode this same CDR3. The rearrangement joins TRBV5-6 to TRBJ2-7, with 10 bases aligning to TRBD1. Per the germline V gene, CDR1 is SGHDT and CDR2 is YYEEEE. With V trimmed by 3 bases and J by 4 bases, 1 base remained unmatched. This CDR3 contains 13 residues. The CDR3 bases are TGTGCCAGCAGCTGGGACAGGGGTTACGAGCAGTACTTC. Amino acid sequence: CASSWDRGYEQYF.

This clone has a handful of counts. The V gene is TRBV7-2, the J gene TRBJ2-3; TRBD1 agrees at 7 bases. Per the germline V gene, CDR1 is SGHTA and CDR2 is FQGNSA. This CDR3 is 17 amino acids long. Trimming took 2 bases from V and 2 from J; bases not matched to a gene: 10. In nucleotides, the CDR3 is TGTGCCAGCAGCTTACCCCTCCTACAGGGGAACACAGATACGCAGTATTTT. This sequence encodes CASSLPLLQGNTDTQYF.

In its sample, this clone ranks as large. V and J are TRBV7-3 and TRBJ2-5; TRBD1 might be the D (6 bases). The CDR3 extends over 16 amino acids. CDR1 and CDR2 from the germline V gene are SGHTA and FQGTGA. V lost 5 bases, J lost 5 bases, and 21 bases lay in between. CDR3 DNA sequence: TGTGCCAGCAGCCCATCAAAAGAACAGGGCGGGGAGACCCAGTACTTC. Protein: CASSPSKEQGGETQYF. Supplemented by reference TRBV7-3 and TRBJ2-5, the full variable domain reads GAGVSQTPSNKVTEKGKYVELRCDPISGHTALYWYRQSLGQGPEFLIYFQGTGAADDSGLPNDRFFAVRPEGSVSTLKIQRTERGDSAVYLCASSPSKEQGGETQYFGPGTRLLVL.

The V gene is TRBV10-3, the J gene TRBJ2-6; no clear D gene. Per germline, CDR1 ENHRY and CDR2 SYGVKD. V was cut by 3 bases and J by 0 bases, with 3 bases left in between. The CDR3 is 14 amino acids. Written as DNA, the CDR3 is TGTGCCATCAGTGATATCTCTGGGGCCAACGTCCTGACTTTC. Translation: CAISDISGANVLTF.

The chain carries TRBV13 and TRBJ2-1; 7 bases agree with TRBD2. Germline V gene sequence: CDR1 PRHDT, CDR2 FYEKMQ (reference sequence). The CDR3 has 15 amino acids. With 5 bases clipped from V and 7 bases from J, the junction kept 11 bases outside the gene matches. The CDR3 spells CASSVSGGGRNEQFF. The DNA for the CDR3 is TGTGCCAGCAGCGTCTCGGGAGGAGGTAGGAATGAGCAGTTCTTC.

The chain links TRBV5-6 to TRBJ2-2, with 11 bases matching TRBD1. Germline values: CDR1 SGHDT, CDR2 YYEEEE. The length of the CDR3 is 16 residues. V shed 1 base, J shed 6 bases, and the junction held 5 bases outside the gene matches. The CDR3 DNA reads as TGTGCCAGCAGCTTGTTTGGACAGGGGGCCTCCGGGGAGCTGTTTTTT. As protein: CASSLFGQGASGELFF.